This T cell receptor beta chain is from a study of neurological immune-mediated disorders. Study observations and caveats: Sharing of CDR3 amino acid sequences among expanded clones across subjects was absent, suggesting private repertoires in all groups. No link was found between any clinical or MRI feature and the multiple sclerosis repertoire cluster.

Synthesis of cDNA was accomplished via 5'RACE employing 10-nucleotide random UMIs. Each CDR3 protein gets one entry after TCRdb re-called the 5' RACE reads with MiXCR. The profile covers approximately 36,000 distinct CDR3 sequences, with about 3.2% appearing a single time and approximately 7.5% taken by the ten largest. This clonotype was seen repeatedly, ten times or more. Its specificity is unknown. The time point is: longitudinal time-point 1 (baseline). The sequencing sample was made of PBMCs. The sequence was collected from a woman aged 55-70 years with multiple sclerosis.

The CDR3 DNA follows: TGCAGTGCTGGCCGGACAGGGGTTCAAGAGACCCAGTACTTC. Its translation: CSAGRTGVQETQYF. The V call is TRBV20-1, the J call TRBJ2-5; TRBD1 agrees at 9 bases. Germline V gene sequence: CDR1 DFQATT, CDR2 SNEGSKA (reference sequence). The CDR3 extends over 14 amino acids. V lost 5 bases to trimming and J lost 2 bases; unmatched junction nucleotides: 6.